The 2 T cell receptor beta chains below all came from one sample that was sequenced in a study of CD4+ T cells in melanoma. TCRdb's copy holds only in-frame clones and misses some; the assay was immunoSEQ multiplex PCR. The sample includes roughly 140,000 clones, about 90% of them seen just once. These receptor sequences come from a human donor with melanoma.

This chain links TRBV19 with TRBJ2-5; 9 bases align to TRBD1. The junction had 15 bases not matched to a gene; V was cut back by 3 bases and J by 4 bases. The CDR3 totals 18 residues. CDR1 is LNHDA and CDR2 is SQIVND in the germline V gene (reference sequence). The CDR3 coding sequence is TGTGCCAGTAGTATGGGACTTCCTGGACAGGGGAAAGGAGAGACCCAGTACTTC. Amino acids: CASSMGLPGQGKGETQYF.

The V call is TRBV29-1, the J call TRBJ1-2, with 9 bases that match TRBD1. Per germline, CDR1 SQVTM and CDR2 ANQGSEA. Trimming took 7 bases from V and 6 from J; bases not matched to a gene: 12. The CDR3 sequence is 14 residues long. CDR3 bases: TGCAGCGCAGACCGGATAACAGGGGGCGATGGCTACACCTTC. Residues: CSADRITGGDGYTF.